Listed here are 18 T cell receptor beta chains from one sample, sequenced in a study of human T cells and chemical hapten exposure. Time point noted: pre-sensitization, week 0. The treatment is: therapeutic diphenylcyclopropenone sensitization with weekly scalp DPC. TCRdb analysed the RACE reads with MiXCR anew, one entry per CDR3 protein. This table holds 180,000 or so distinct CDR3 sequences, around 30% found once. The material sequenced was whole blood, taken in connection with sensitization to the hapten diphenylcyclopropenone (DPC). Receptor source: a woman aged 30 to 39 with alopecia areata. Some clones in this sample may be carry-over from other donors' samples.

The rearrangement links TRBV18 to TRBJ2-1, with D unclear. The V end was cut by 2 bases, the J end by 0 bases, with 5 bases between. In germline, CDR1 is KGHSH, CDR2 LQKENI. The CDR3 sequence is 14 residues long. CDR3 in DNA: TGTGCCAGCTCACCAGAAATCTCCTACAATGAGCAGTTCTTC. This sequence encodes CASSPEISYNEQFF.

This clonotype was counted between two and nine times. CDR3 residues: CATVSGQGNTEAFF. In nucleotides, the CDR3 is TGTGCCACCGTATCGGGACAGGGAAACACTGAAGCTTTCTTT. V and J are TRBV10-3 and TRBJ1-1; 9 bases are a match to TRBD1. Germline CDR1 and CDR2: ENHRY and SYGVKD. Trimming cost V 10 bases and J 2 bases; bases outside gene matches: 8. This CDR3 region has 14 residues.

The chain is built from TRBV4-2 and TRBJ2-3; D remains ambiguous. Deletions cut 10 bases from V and 2 bases from J, with 7 bases between. CDR3 length equals 11 residues. Germline V gene data show CDR1 as LGHNA and CDR2 as YNFKEQ. The DNA of the CDR3 is TGTGCCACGCAGACCACAGATACGCAGTATTTT. This codes for CATQTTDTQYF.

This clonotype showed up just a few times. The genes are TRBV4-2 and TRBJ1-2; D unclear. V was pared by 0 bases and J by 4 bases, with 12 bases between. The germline CDR1 and CDR2 sequences are LGHNA and YNFKEQ. CDR3 size: 15 residues. The CDR3, as DNA: TGTGCCAGCAGCCAAGATTTAAGTAGATCCTATGGCTACACCTTC. Encoded protein: CASSQDLSRSYGYTF.

The rearrangement links TRBV5-1 to TRBJ2-3; 12 bases map to TRBD1. Germline values: CDR1 SGHRS, CDR2 YFSETQ. The CDR3 runs to 15 residues. V lost 7 bases to trimming and J lost 4 bases; unmatched junction nucleotides: 7. CDR3 sequence reads: CASDLGTGGADTQYF. The CDR3 nucleotides are TGCGCCAGCGACTTGGGGACAGGGGGCGCAGATACGCAGTATTTT.

This clonotype has only a few counts. The chain links TRBV29-1 to TRBJ2-5; D unclear. Per germline, CDR1 SQVTM and CDR2 ANQGSEA. V was pared by 2 bases and J by 3 bases, with 13 bases between. This CDR3 has 14 residues. CDR3 nucleotides: TGCAGCGTTGAACGGGCGTTAAGAGAAGAGACCCAGTACTTC. Protein product: CSVERALREETQYF.

The chain is built from TRBV20-1 and TRBJ1-5; D might be TRBD1 (6 bases). V lost 6 bases, J lost 7 bases, and 19 bases lay in between. CDR1 and CDR2 (germline): DFQATT, SNEGSKA (reference sequence). The CDR3 spans 14 residues. The CDR3, as DNA: TGCAGTGCCGTGACAGGTCTGAGGGAACAGCCCCAGCATTTT. Its translation: CSAVTGLREQPQHF.

This clonotype has a handful of counts. The genes are TRBV10-1 and TRBJ2-3; D gene unclear. CDR1 and CDR2 from the germline V gene are WNHNN and SYGVQD (reference sequence). Deletions cut 0 bases from V and 1 base from J, with 5 bases between. This CDR3 has 14 amino acids. This CDR3 reads CASSESRRTDTQYF. The DNA for the CDR3 is TGCGCCAGCAGTGAGTCGAGACGCACAGATACGCAGTATTTT.

This clonotype occurred many times. The rearrangement uses TRBV29-1 and TRBJ2-7, with 9 bases lining up with TRBD1. V dropped 7 bases and J dropped 0; count of bases not matched to a gene: 10. CDR1 is SQVTM and CDR2 is ANQGSEA in the germline V gene. The CDR3 runs to 15 residues. The CDR3 DNA sequence: TGCAGCGCCTTGGGGGGACAGGGTAGCTCCTACGAGCAGTACTTC. As protein: CSALGGQGSSYEQYF.

The chain recombines TRBV10-3 with TRBJ2-2, with 8 bases that match TRBD1. Germline loops: CDR1 ENHRY, CDR2 SYGVKD. The ends lost 6 bases at V and 7 bases at J; junction bases unmatched: 7. The CDR3 consists of 14 residues. The CDR3: CAIRSDRAFGELFF. The DNA for the CDR3 is TGTGCCATCAGGTCGGACAGGGCCTTCGGGGAGCTGTTTTTT.

This clonotype has more than one count but fewer than ten. The rearrangement links TRBV5-1 to TRBJ2-3, with a tentative D call TRBD2 (6 bases). Germline V gene data show CDR1 as SGHRS and CDR2 as YFSETQ. The CDR3 length is 15 residues. Trimming took 1 base from V and 3 from J, leaving 12 bases between them. CDR3 DNA sequence: TGCGCCAGCAGCTTGCGGGGGACTCGGACAGATACGCAGTATTTT. It is translated as CASSLRGTRTDTQYF. Filled out from reference TRBV5-1 and TRBJ2-3, the complete variable domain reads KAGVTQTPRYLIKTRGQQVTLSCSPISGHRSVSWYQQTPGQGLQFLFEYFSETQRNKGNFPGRFSGRQFSNSRSEMNVSTLELGDSALYLCASSLRGTRTDTQYFGPGTRLTVL.

The CDR3 sequence is CASTGLPSGANVLTF. For the CDR3, the DNA is TGTGCCAGCACGGGACTCCCCTCTGGGGCCAACGTCCTGACTTTC. The rearrangement links TRBV6-2 or TRBV6-3 to TRBJ2-6; a possible D gene is TRBD2 (6 bases). This CDR3 is built from 15 residues. Germline lookup yields CDR1 MNHEY and CDR2 SVGEGT. V lost 7 bases and J 0 bases, leaving 10 bases between the germline ends.

This clonotype was picked up a small number of times. The V and J genes are TRBV7-9 and TRBJ2-1; 13 bases are shared with TRBD2. The CDR3 is made up of 15 amino acids. V shed 6 bases and J 7 bases; nucleotides not matched to a gene: 6. Per the germline V gene, CDR1 is SEHNR and CDR2 is FQNEAQ (reference sequence). The CDR3 sequence: CASRSGTSGTNEQFF. The CDR3 DNA reads TGTGCCAGCAGATCCGGGACTAGCGGGACAAATGAGCAGTTCTTC.

The chain uses TRBV28 and TRBJ1-2; D is possibly TRBD1 (5 bases). Trimming took 2 bases from V and 8 from J, leaving 24 bases between them. Germline V gives CDR1 MDHEN, CDR2 SYDVKM. The CDR3 spans 17 residues. As DNA, the CDR3 is TGTGCCAGCAGTTTAAAAGGTTCGTCCGGGGGATTGCGGGGCTACACCTTC. Its translation is CASSLKGSSGGLRGYTF.

The rearrangement links TRBV6-2 or TRBV6-3 to TRBJ1-6; 7 positions agree with TRBD1. Germline CDR1 is MNHEY and CDR2 is SVGEGT. The CDR3 covers 15 residues. V was pared by 5 bases and J by 7 bases, with 8 bases of the junction left unmatched. CDR3 amino acids: CASSRRAGGNSPLHF. The CDR3 DNA reads as TGTGCCAGCAGTCGCCGGGCAGGGGGAAATTCACCCCTCCACTTT.

The genes are TRBV2 and TRBJ2-7; D gene uncertain. Germline lookup yields CDR1 SNHLY and CDR2 FYNNEI. The V end was cut by 2 bases, the J end by 6 bases, with 8 bases between. This CDR3 is 12 amino acids long. CDR3 in DNA: TGTGCCAGCAGTGAAAGTGGGTCCGAGCAGTACTTC. As protein: CASSESGSEQYF.

This clonotype was observed a handful of times. The chain carries TRBV7-9 and TRBJ2-7; D gene uncertain. V gave up 6 bases and J gave up 2 bases, with 11 bases separating them. CDR1 and CDR2 from the germline V gene are SEHNR and FQNEAQ (reference sequence). The CDR3 runs 13 residues. CDR3 loop: CASRAPATYEQYF. CDR3 nucleotides: TGTGCCAGCAGAGCACCGGCCACCTACGAGCAGTACTTC.

The CDR3 region has the DNA TGTGCCAGCAGTTTACCCACGACAGGGGAAAGAACCTACGAGCAGTACTTC. Translation: CASSLPTTGERTYEQYF. J is TRBJ2-7 and V is TRBV28; 8 bases match TRBD1. This CDR3 is built from 17 residues. Per the germline V gene, CDR1 is MDHEN and CDR2 is SYDVKM. V shed 2 bases, J shed 2 bases, and the junction held 11 bases outside the gene matches.